This entry describes one TCR beta chain. This clone was observed once. Its binding antigen is unknown. No quality values exist for individual bases; no much larger clone is one base distant. Library preparation was by the immunoSEQ multiplex PCR assay. A mixture of 60 forward primers for TCR Vbeta segments and 13 reverse primers for TCR Jbeta segments was used in the multiplex PCR. The CDR3 region of rearranged TCR beta genes was amplified from genomic DNA with a multiplex PCR assay. The Illumina HiSeq System was used to sequence the amplified TCR beta libraries as 87-base-pair reads. The original pipeline was this. Across the 700 or so repertoires, a later analysis counted tens of millions of unique TCR beta chains, roughly 11 million of which were shared by at least two donors. A nearest-neighbor algorithm error-corrected the raw reads and collapsed the reads into unique sequences, merging closely related sequences to remove PCR and sequencing errors. V, D and J gene segments were assigned by aligning CDR3 sequences to IMGT reference sequences. For a sequence to be retained, a match of at least six nucleotides was required to both a V gene segment and a J gene segment. Rearrangements were called productive when the CDR3 lacked stop codons and stayed in frame with V and J; all others were non-productive. CDR3 was defined according to IMGT convention as the region running from the second conserved V-encoded cysteine to the conserved J-encoded phenylalanine. The earlier analysis of around 640 of the donors excluded sequences that lacked an unambiguous match to a single V gene segment. In an earlier analysis of approximately 560 of the donors, a V segment was called functional when productive rearrangements were above 56.7%, and segregating when the standard deviation between donors exceeded 5%. A statistical classification framework was built for diagnosing cytomegalovirus status from the catalog of TCR beta chain sequences. In a later analysis, TCR nucleotide sequences were compared against IMGT/GENE-DB human TR gene sequences so that V and J genes could be assigned. The TCRdist pipeline was used in a later analysis to assign CDR3 sequences and most-parsimonious VDJ recombination scenarios. In a later analysis, every TCR beta chain was defined by the combination of its CDR3 amino acid sequence and its V-gene family, and reads without a unique V-gene family were dropped. A later analysis removed 600 or so highly shared, low-generation-probability nucleotide sequences to deal with suspected cross-contamination and a sequencing artifact. In a later analysis, a clonal expansion index was calculated for each public chain from normalized within-repertoire ranks of inferred template counts. In a later analysis, generation probabilities were computed with a VDJ recombination model fitted to out-of-frame rearrangements, and the resulting probabilities were checked against IGoR. Hypergeometric tests were used in a later analysis to score TCR-TCR, TCR-HLA and TCR-CMV co-occurrence, with a repertoire-size bias correction applied to the TCR pairs. False discovery rates were estimated in a later analysis by permuting HLA or CMV assignments 20 times. In a later analysis, co-occurring TCRs were grouped using DBSCAN, with TCRdist sequence similarity added in when clustering inside HLA-allele-positive subsets. Co-occurrence clustering excluded repertoires with fewer than 30,000 or more than 120,000 public chains, plus five with anomalous nucleotide sharing. TCRdb re-hosts the immuneACCESS table, in-frame sequences only. Its copies lack some clones; in the studies checked, an unresolved V gene accounts for under half of them, and the cause for the rest is not known. The DNA gave D and trimming, while V, J and clone size come from that table. The sample table shows about 180,000 clones, and over 70% are seen once. The top ten constitute about 3.8% of the sample.

The sample belongs to a study of cytomegalovirus exposure and HLA in healthy donors (dated by TCRdb to the late 2010s). Regarding the complete study: According to an earlier analysis of several hundred of the donors, 150 million to 200 million T cells yielded 90 million to 140 million unique TCR beta sequences and 276 Gb of sequence data. An early release that covered more than 550 HLA-typed donors contained approximately 300 gigabases of sequencing data and tens of millions of unique TCR sequences. Of the roughly 410 genotyped donors, roughly 80% were placed in the genetic ancestry cluster associated with self-reported Caucasian donors. The study was designed to test whether signatures of past pathogen exposure could be identified by cataloging public T cell receptors. The study used immunosequencing to profile the T cell repertoires of about 670 subjects and linked those repertoires to cytomegalovirus serostatus. Along with the roughly 670-subject first cohort, a separate validation cohort of over a hundred different subjects was used. The study combined high-throughput TCR immunosequencing, statistical association of individual TCRs with disease status, and machine learning to predict cytomegalovirus infection status. To study patterns of TCR occurrence, a later analysis re-analyzed previously published TCR beta repertoires from under 750 donors and added high-resolution HLA genotyping. Rather than using new phenotypic data, the later analysis identified candidate immune exposures from TCR beta sequences and from how often those sequences occurred across donors. An earlier analysis of 500 to 750 of the donors applied high-throughput TCR beta sequencing to assess whether each TCR beta V gene segment acted as functional or pseudogenic. Alongside the repertoire data, information on donor age, sex, ethnicity and CMV serostatus was compiled. A later genetic analysis used genome-wide SNP genotypes for about three fifths of the roughly 700 donors, treating that subset as a discovery cohort. Every repertoire in the discovery cohort had been generated on one and the same sequencing platform. HLA typing included class I and class II loci at four-digit resolution. Typing coverage varied by locus: roughly 629-630 donors for A, B, C, DRB1 and DQB1; about 520 for DQA1; over 600 for DPA1; roughly 470 for DPB1. Roughly 5 DR-DQ haplotypes were handled as single units for association and clustering because linkage in the cohort was strong. Across some 400 genotyped donors of the cohort, an average of about 250,000 unique TCR beta nucleotide sequences per donor were sequenced, and roughly 20% of those sequences were non-productive. What the work shows at the level of the full study, not this receptor alone: The earlier analysis of 587 of the donors excluded some 16 rarely observed V segments, including chromosome 9 orphons, because counts were too low. Because HLA typing was missing for some donors at each locus, association tests included only the typed subset. In vitro tests confirmed that three of the cytomegalovirus-associated TCR beta chains recognize cytomegalovirus antigens. A group of highly shared sequence variants was considered likely to be a technical artifact of the sequencing pipeline. The study gave a list of roughly 150 TCR beta chains associated with cytomegalovirus. The classifier was reported to diagnose cytomegalovirus status with high specificity and sensitivity in both the original cohort and the validation cohort. At a false discovery rate of 0.05, a later analysis linked under 20,000 TCR beta sequences to specific HLA alleles. Only TCR beta chains were sequenced in this cohort, and the absence of alpha or paired-chain data limited detectable features. According to the authors, the approach could potentially be generalized to other disease states and immunological phenotypes. A further reported finding was that TCR beta sequences accurately predicted the HLA-A and HLA-B alleles for most subjects in the first cohort. In a later analysis, HLA-associated TCR beta chains showed more clonal expansion and lower generation probabilities than non-associated chains that were equally common. In a later analysis, TCR association rates were found to vary across HLA loci, with the most associated TCRs seen for DRB1 alleles and the fewest for HLA-C alleles. For the cohort, immune exposure information was limited to CMV serostatus. Some IMGT-functional V segments, including TRBV6-2 and TRBV6-3, could not be told apart with the 87-base-pair reads, so those segments were excluded. Most CMV-associated TCR beta chains appeared to be HLA-restricted in a later analysis, and the HLA associations seemed to be driven largely by CMV exposure. In an earlier analysis of 587 of the donors, most TCR beta V segments appeared in productive rearrangements about 90% or about 30% of the time, broadly matching IMGT annotations. Most TCR sequences were seen in very few donors, while some public TCRs were found in many individuals. A later genetic analysis reported fewer N-insertions in productive TCRs among donors in an Asian-associated ancestry cluster than the 666-donor mean. Linkage disequilibrium might explain the correlated functional status among segregating V segments, but an unknown experimental factor could not be excluded. When HLA alleles, especially DR and DQ, strongly co-occurred, TCR associations were difficult to assign to individual alleles. Sequencing depth was assumed to be roughly uniform across donors in the presence/absence analyses, though that assumption may not hold. According to a later analysis, parvovirus B19, influenza, CMV and Epstein-Barr virus appeared linked to several top co-occurrence clusters. V-gene and J-gene trimming of TCR beta chains was associated with a missense DCLRE1C variant in a later genetic analysis, and the association was replicated in an independent cohort.

The cohort consisted of 650 to 850 healthy bone marrow donors. At the time of sampling, every cohort member was nominally healthy, though immune exposures that went unrecorded were likely present. The donor was CMV seropositive and was included in the group of 250 to 350 seropositive cohort members. Every donor gave a peripheral blood sample, and the peripheral blood mononuclear cells from that sample were used for TCR beta sequencing. The Qiagen DNeasy Blood Extraction Kit was used to extract genomic DNA from the blood cell samples. The CDR3 starts with the cysteine, ends with the phenylalanine, and has 17 residues. Only the CDR3 DNA stays, 51 bases, in frame from base 1. Germline trimming: 5 bases from V, 3 bases from J; junction bases outside gene matches: 8. Sequences SSHAT (CDR1) and FNYEAQ (CDR2) are obtained from the germline V gene (reference sequence).

The TCR comes from a woman aged 55-70 years in good health and CMV-seropositive. The sequencing sample was made of PBMCs. The rearranged segments are TRBV7-7 and TRBJ2-5; 14 of the junction bases match TRBD2. The CDR3 protein sequence reads: CASSPRLAGGPEETQYF. The nucleotide sequence reads TGTGCCAGCAGCCCCCGACTAGCGGGGGGGCCCGAAGAGACCCAGTACTTC.